This T cell receptor beta chain was documented in a study of blood T cell repertoires in COVID-19. Looking at the study overall: COVID-19 samples, acute and convalescent, were from the United States, Italy and Spain.

The CDR3 totals 17 residues. Germline V gene data show CDR1 as LGHNA and CDR2 as YSLEER. V lost 1 base and J 3 bases, leaving 19 bases between the germline ends. Original processing methods: How many nucleated cells were present was estimated from reference gene primer amplification. Profiled with immunoSEQ multiplex PCR; TCRdb holds only in-frame clones, not every one. D and trimming were read from the DNA, whereas the V and J calls and clone size are those reported in that table. The sample lists about 180,000 clones; more than 70% were seen once. This receptor was obtained from a person between 65 and 80 years old with COVID-19, enrolled during active disease. The chain couples TRBV4-3 to TRBJ2-7; D remains ambiguous. Sequences were obtained from peripheral blood. The CDR3 reads CASSQAMAAVRYYEQYF. The DNA for the CDR3 is TGCGCCAGCAGCCAAGCCATGGCGGCGGTAAGATACTACGAGCAGTACTTC.